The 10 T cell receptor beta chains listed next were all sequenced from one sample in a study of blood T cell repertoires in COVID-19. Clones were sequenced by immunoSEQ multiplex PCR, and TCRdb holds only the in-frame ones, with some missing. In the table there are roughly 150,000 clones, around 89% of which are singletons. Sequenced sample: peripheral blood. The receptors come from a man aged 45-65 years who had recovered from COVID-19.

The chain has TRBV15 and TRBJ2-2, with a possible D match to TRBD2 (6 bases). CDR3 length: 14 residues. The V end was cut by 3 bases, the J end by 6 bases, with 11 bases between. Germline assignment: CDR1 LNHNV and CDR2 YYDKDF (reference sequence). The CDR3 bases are TGTGCCACCAGCAGGGGGGGTCGGCCCGGGGAGCTGTTTTTT. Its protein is CATSRGGRPGELFF.

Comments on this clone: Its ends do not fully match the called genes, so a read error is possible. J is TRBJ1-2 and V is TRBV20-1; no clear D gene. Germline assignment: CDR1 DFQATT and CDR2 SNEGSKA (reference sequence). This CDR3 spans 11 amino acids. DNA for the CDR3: TGCAGTGCTAGAGATTTGCGGCTTATGGGCTTC. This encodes CSARDLRLMGF.

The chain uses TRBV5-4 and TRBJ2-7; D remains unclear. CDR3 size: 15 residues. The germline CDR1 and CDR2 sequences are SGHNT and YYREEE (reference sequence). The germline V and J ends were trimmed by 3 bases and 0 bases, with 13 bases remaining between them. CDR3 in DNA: TGTGCCAGCAGCTCGAGAAGTGATAGCTCCTACGAGCAGTACTTC. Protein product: CASSSRSDSSYEQYF.

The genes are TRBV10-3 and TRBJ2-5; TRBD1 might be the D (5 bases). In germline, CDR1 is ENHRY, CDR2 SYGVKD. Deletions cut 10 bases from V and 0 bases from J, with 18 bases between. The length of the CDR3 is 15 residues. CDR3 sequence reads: CATKESKGYQETQYF. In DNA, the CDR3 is TGTGCCACCAAGGAGAGTAAGGGGTACCAAGAGACCCAGTACTTC.

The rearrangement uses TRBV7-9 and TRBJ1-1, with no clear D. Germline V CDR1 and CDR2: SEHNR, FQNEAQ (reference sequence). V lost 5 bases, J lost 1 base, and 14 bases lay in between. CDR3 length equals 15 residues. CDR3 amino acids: CASSPGGAGNTEAFF. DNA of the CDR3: TGTGCCAGCAGCCCCGGAGGCGCGGGGAACACTGAAGCTTTCTTT.

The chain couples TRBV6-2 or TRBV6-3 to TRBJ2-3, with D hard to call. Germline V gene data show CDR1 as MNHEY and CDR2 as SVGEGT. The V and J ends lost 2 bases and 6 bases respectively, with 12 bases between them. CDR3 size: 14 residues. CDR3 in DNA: TGTGCCAGCAGTTACGTGACCCCGAGGGATACGCAGTATTTT. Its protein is CASSYVTPRDTQYF.

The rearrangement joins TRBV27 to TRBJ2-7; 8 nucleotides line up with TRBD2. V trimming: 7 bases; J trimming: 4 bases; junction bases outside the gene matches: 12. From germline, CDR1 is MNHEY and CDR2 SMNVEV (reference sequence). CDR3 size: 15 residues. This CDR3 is CASKARGGIAYEQYF. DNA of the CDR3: TGTGCCAGCAAGGCCCGGGGGGGAATAGCTTACGAGCAGTACTTC.

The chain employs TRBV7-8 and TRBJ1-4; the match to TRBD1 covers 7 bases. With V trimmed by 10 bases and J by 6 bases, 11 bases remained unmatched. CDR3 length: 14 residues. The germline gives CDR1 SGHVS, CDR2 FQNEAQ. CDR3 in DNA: TGTGCCACCGCTACAGGGGACGGTGATGAAAAACTGTTTTTT. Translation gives CATATGDGDEKLFF.

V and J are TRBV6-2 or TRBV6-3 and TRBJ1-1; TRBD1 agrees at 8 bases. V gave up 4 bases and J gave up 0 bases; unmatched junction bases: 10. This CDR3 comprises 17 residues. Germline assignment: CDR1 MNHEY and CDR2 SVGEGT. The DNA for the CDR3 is TGTGCCAGCAGTTTGTCCCGGGACAGGTTCATGAACACTGAAGCTTTCTTT. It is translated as CASSLSRDRFMNTEAFF.

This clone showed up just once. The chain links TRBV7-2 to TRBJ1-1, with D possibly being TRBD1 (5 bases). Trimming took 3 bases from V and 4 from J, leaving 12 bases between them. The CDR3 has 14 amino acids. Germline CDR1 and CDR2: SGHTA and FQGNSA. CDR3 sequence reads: CASSLSRTGTEAFF. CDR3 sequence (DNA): TGTGCCAGCAGCTTGTCCCGAACAGGCACTGAAGCTTTCTTT.